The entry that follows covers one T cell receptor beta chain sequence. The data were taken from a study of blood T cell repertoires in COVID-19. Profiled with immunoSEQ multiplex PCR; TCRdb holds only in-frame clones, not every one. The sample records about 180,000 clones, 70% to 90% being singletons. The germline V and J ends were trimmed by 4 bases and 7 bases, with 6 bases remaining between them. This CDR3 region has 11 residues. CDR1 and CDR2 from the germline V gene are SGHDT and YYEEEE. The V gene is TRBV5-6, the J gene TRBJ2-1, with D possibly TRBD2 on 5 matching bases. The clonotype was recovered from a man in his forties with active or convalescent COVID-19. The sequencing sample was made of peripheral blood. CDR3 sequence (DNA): TGTGCCAGCAGCCGGAGGAATGAGCAGTTCTTC. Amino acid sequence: CASSRRNEQFF.